This entry features one TCR beta chain sequence. This entry comes from a study of blood T cell repertoires in COVID-19. Study as a whole: There were acute and convalescent COVID-19 samples, and they came from the United States, Italy and Spain. T cells, B-cell-depleted T cells, or PBMCs supplied cDNA or gDNA.

The CDR3 contains 14 residues. V lost 6 bases, J lost 1 base, and 12 bases lay in between. Germline V gene data show CDR1 as MNHEY and CDR2 as SVGAGI. In the original processing: Scientists estimated how many nucleated cells there were by amplifying reference gene primers. Generated by immunoSEQ multiplex PCR, the TCRdb table keeps only in-frame clones and is missing some. The V and J calls and clone size come from that table; D and trimming were worked out from the DNA. Among roughly 190,000 clones listed, about 86% were seen once. Sequences were obtained from peripheral blood. The chain links TRBV6-5 to TRBJ1-1; perhaps TRBD1 as D (5 bases). The sequence derives from a man in his fifties with active or convalescent COVID-19. In DNA, the CDR3 is TGTGCCAGCAGCCTCCTTACAGGGAACACTGAAGCTTTCTTT. The encoded protein is CASSLLTGNTEAFF.